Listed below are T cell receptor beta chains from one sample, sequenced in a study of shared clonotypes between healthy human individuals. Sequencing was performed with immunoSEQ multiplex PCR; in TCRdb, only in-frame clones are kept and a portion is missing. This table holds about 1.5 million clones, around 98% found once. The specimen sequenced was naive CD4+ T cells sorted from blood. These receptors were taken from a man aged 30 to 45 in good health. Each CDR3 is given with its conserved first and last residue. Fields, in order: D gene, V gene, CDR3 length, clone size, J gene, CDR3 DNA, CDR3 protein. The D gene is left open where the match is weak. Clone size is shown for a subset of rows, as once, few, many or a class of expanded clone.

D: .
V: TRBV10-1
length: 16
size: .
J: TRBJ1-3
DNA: TGCGCCAGCAGTGAGTCGCGGGTTACCTCTGGAAACACCATATATTTT
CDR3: CASSESRVTSGNTIYF

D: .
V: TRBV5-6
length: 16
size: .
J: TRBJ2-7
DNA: TGTGCCAGCAGCTTGTATCGGGGGCGTTTGATTTACGAGCAGTACTTC
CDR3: CASSLYRGRLIYEQYF

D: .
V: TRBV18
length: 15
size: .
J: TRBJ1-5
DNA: TGTGCCAGCTCATTTCATCCCCTGGAAGAGGAGCCCCAGCATTTT
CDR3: CASSFHPLEEEPQHF

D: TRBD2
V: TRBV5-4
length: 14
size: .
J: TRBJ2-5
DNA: TGTGCCAGCAGCCAAGGACTAGCGGAAGAGACCCAGTACTTC
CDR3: CASSQGLAEETQYF

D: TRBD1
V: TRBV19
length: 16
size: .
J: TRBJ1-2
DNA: TGTGCCAGTACCCAGACGGGACAGCATTCAGATTATGGCTACACCTTC
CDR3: CASTQTGQHSDYGYTF

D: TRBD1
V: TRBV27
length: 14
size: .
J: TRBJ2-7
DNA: TGTGCCAGCTCCAGGGGGCGCGGGGTCAACGAGCAGTACTTC
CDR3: CASSRGRGVNEQYF

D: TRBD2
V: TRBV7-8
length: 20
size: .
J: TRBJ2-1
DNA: TGTGCCAGCAGCTTAGCGGCGGGACTAGCGGGAGGGGGTGTCTACAATGAGCAGTTCTTC
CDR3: CASSLAAGLAGGGVYNEQFF

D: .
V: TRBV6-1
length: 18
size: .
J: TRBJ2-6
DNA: TGTGCCAGCAGTGAATACGGTTTTCTGAGCTCTGGGGCCAACGTCCTGACTTTC
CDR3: CASSEYGFLSSGANVLTF

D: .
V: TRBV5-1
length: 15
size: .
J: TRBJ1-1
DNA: TGCGCCAGCAGCTTGAGGCCGGGCACGAACACTGAAGCTTTCTTT
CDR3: CASSLRPGTNTEAFF

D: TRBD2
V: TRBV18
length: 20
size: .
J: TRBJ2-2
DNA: TGTGCCAGCTCACCACCGGATGTTGTACTCGCGGGAGATTCGTCCGGGGAGCTGTTTTTT
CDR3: CASSPPDVVLAGDSSGELFF

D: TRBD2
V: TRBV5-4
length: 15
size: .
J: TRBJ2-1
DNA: TGTGCCAGCAGTCCGACTAGCGGGAGAATGTATGAGCAGTTCTTC
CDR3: CASSPTSGRMYEQFF

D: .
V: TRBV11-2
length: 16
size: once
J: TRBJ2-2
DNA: TGTGCCAGCAGCTTAGTAGGCGGAGCGAACACCGGGGAGCTGTTTTTT
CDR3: CASSLVGGANTGELFF

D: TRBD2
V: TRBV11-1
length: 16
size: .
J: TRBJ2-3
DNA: TGTGCCAGCAGCTCCTATAGCGGGAGAGCAACAGATACGCAGTATTTT
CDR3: CASSSYSGRATDTQYF

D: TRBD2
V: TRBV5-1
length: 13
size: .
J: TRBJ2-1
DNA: TGCGCCAGCAGCACGGGAGGCTCCGGGGAGCAGTTCTTC
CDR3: CASSTGGSGEQFF

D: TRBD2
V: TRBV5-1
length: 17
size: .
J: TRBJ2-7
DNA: TGCGCCAGCAGCCCGTTTTTGAAGGTAGCGGGAACCTACGAGCAGTACTTC
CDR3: CASSPFLKVAGTYEQYF

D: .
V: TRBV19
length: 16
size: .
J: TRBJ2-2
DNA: TGTGCCAGTAGTATCCCCGCGGGGGCGCGGACCGGGGAGCTGTTTTTT
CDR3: CASSIPAGARTGELFF

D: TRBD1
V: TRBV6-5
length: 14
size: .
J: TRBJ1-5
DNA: TGTGCCAGCAGTTACTATTCAGGGGGTCAGCCCCAGCATTTT
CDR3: CASSYYSGGQPQHF

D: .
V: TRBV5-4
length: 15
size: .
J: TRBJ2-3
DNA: TGTGCCAGCAGCCCCGAGCCCTTACAATTCGATACGCAGTATTTT
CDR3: CASSPEPLQFDTQYF

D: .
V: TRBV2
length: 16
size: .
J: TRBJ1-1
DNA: TGTGCCAGCAGTGAAGCACCCGGGGGTATGGGAACTGAAGCTTTCTTT
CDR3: CASSEAPGGMGTEAFF

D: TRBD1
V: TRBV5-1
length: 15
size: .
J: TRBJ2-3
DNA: TGCGCCAGCAACCTAAAGGACAGGGTCACAGATACGCAGTATTTT
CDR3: CASNLKDRVTDTQYF

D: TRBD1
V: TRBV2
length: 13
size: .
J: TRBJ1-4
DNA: TGTGCCAGCAGTCCGGGACAGCGAGAAAAACTGTTTTTT
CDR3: CASSPGQREKLFF

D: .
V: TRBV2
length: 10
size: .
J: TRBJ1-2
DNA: TGTGCCAGCAGTGACTGGGGCTACACCTTC
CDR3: CASSDWGYTF

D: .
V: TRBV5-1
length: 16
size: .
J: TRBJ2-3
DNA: TGCGCCAGCAGCGCTGGAGGAGGGTTCGACACAGATACGCAGTATTTT
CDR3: CASSAGGGFDTDTQYF

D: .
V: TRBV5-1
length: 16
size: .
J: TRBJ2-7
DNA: TGCGCCAGCAGCTACGACGCGTTTGGCCTAACCTACGAGCAGTACTTC
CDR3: CASSYDAFGLTYEQYF

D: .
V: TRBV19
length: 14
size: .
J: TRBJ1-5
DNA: TGTGCCAGTAGTAAGGGACCTTATATTCAGCCCCAGCATTTT
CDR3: CASSKGPYIQPQHF

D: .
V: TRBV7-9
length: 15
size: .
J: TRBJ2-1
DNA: TGTGCCAGCAGCTTAGTAACGGGGATCGACAATGAGCAGTTCTTC
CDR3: CASSLVTGIDNEQFF

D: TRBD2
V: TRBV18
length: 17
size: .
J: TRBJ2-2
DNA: TGTGCCAGCTCACCTCTAGCGGGAGGGTCGAGCACCGGGGAGCTGTTTTTT
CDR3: CASSPLAGGSSTGELFF

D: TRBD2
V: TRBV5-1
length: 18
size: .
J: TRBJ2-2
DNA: TGCGCCAGCAGCTTGGACGCTAGCGGGAGGGCCGCCACCGGGGAGCTGTTTTTT
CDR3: CASSLDASGRAATGELFF

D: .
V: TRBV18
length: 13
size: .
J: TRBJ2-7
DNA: TGTGCCAGCTCGACCGGGAGAGCCTACGAGCAGTACTTC
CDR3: CASSTGRAYEQYF

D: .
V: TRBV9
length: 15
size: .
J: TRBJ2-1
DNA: TGTGCCAGCAGCGTAGCTCGAGGTGCGAGTAATGAGCAGTTCTTC
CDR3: CASSVARGASNEQFF

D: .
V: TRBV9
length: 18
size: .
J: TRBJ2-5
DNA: TGTGCCAGCAGCGTAGAGGATTGGGGCGGGCCCTTCAGGGAGACCCAGTACTTC
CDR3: CASSVEDWGGPFRETQYF

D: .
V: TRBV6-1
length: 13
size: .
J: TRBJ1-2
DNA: TGTGCCAGCAGCCTGGACAGTCGATATGGCTACACCTTC
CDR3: CASSLDSRYGYTF

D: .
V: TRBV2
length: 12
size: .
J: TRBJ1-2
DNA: TGTGCCAGCAGTCTCTCTTTGGATGGCTACACCTTC
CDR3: CASSLSLDGYTF

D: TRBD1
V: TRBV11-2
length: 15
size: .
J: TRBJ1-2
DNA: TGTGCCAGCAGCTTGGACAGGGTATCTAACTATGGCTACACCTTC
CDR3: CASSLDRVSNYGYTF

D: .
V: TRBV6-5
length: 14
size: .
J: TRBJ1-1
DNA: TGTGCCAGCAGTTACTCACAGGGTAGCACTGAAGCTTTCTTT
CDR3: CASSYSQGSTEAFF

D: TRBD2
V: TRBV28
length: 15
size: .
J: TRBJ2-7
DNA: TGTGCCAGCAGTTTAAGTCTCGGGACTAACTACGAGCAGTACTTC
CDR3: CASSLSLGTNYEQYF

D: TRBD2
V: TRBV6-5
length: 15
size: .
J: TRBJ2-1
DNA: TGTGCCAGCAGTTCTTTAGCGGGAGCGCGTAATGAGCAGTTCTTC
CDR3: CASSSLAGARNEQFF

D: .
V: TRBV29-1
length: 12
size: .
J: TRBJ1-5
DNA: TGCAGCGTAGGGACGGGCAATCAGCCCCAGCATTTT
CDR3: CSVGTGNQPQHF

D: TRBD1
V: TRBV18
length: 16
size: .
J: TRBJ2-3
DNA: TGTGCCAGCTCACCACCTGGGACAGCGACCACAGATACGCAGTATTTT
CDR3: CASSPPGTATTDTQYF

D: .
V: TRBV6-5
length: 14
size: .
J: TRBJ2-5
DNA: TGTGCCAGCAGTTACTTCGGGGGAGGTGAGACCCAGTACTTC
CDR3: CASSYFGGGETQYF

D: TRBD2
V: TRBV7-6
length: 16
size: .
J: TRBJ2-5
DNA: TGTGCCAGCAGCTTAGGTACAGCGGGAATAGGGGAGACCCAGTACTTC
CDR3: CASSLGTAGIGETQYF

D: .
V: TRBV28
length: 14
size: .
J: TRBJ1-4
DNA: TGTGCCAGCAGTTTAGGGGGGGCGGGTGAAAAACTGTTTTTT
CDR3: CASSLGGAGEKLFF

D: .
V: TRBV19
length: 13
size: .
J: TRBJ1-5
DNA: TGTGCCAGTAGTAGCCACTGGGGTCAGCCCCAGCATTTT
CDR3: CASSSHWGQPQHF

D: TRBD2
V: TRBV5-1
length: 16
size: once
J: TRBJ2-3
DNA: TGCGCCAGCAGCTTGGCCGGGAGGGCTCCAGGAGATACGCAGTATTTT
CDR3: CASSLAGRAPGDTQYF

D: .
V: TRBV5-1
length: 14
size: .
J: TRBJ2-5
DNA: TGCGCCAGCAGCTTTGGACTTCTGGAAGAGACCCAGTACTTC
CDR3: CASSFGLLEETQYF

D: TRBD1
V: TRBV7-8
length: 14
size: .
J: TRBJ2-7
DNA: TGTGCCAGCAGCTTGCGACAGGGCCCGTACGAGCAGTACTTC
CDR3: CASSLRQGPYEQYF

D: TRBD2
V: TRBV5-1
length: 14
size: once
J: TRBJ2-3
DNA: TGCGCCACTCGACTAGCGGGGTACACAGATACGCAGTATTTT
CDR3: CATRLAGYTDTQYF

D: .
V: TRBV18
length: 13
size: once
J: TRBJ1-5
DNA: TGTGCCAGCTCACCAGAGGTAGATCAGCCCCAGCATTTT
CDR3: CASSPEVDQPQHF

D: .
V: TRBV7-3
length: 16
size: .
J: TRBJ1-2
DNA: TGTGCCAGCAGCTCCCCCCGCTTGGGACGGCTCTATGGCTACACCTTC
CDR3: CASSSPRLGRLYGYTF

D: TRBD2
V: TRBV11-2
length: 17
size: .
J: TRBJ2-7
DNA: TGTGCCAGCAGCTCGGGACTAGCGGTCCAGGGCACCTACGAGCAGTACTTC
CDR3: CASSSGLAVQGTYEQYF

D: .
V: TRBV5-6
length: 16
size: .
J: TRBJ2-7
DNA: TGTGCCAGCAGCCTGTCCGCCGGAACATCTGGATACGAGCAGTACTTC
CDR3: CASSLSAGTSGYEQYF

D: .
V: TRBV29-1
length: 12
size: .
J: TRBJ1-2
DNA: TGCAGCGTCTTACAGGGTGTAGGTGGCTACACCTTC
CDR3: CSVLQGVGGYTF

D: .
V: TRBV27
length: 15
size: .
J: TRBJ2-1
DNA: TGTGCCAGCAGTTTTTCACAGCCAGTTCAGGGTGAGCAGTTCTTC
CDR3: CASSFSQPVQGEQFF

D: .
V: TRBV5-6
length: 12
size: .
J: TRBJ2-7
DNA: TGTGCCAGCAGCTTGGTGTCTGGCGAGCAGTACTTC
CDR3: CASSLVSGEQYF

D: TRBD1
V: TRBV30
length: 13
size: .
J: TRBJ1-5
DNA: TGTGCCTGGGGACAGGGGGTTGTTCAGCCCCAGCATTTT
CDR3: CAWGQGVVQPQHF